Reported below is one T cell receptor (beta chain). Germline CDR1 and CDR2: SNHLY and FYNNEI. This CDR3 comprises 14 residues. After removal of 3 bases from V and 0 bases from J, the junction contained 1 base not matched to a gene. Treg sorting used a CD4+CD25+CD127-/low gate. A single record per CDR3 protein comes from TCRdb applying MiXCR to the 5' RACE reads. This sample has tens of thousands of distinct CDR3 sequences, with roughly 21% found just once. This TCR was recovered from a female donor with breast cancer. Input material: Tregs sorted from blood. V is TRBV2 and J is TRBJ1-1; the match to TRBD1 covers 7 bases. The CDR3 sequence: CASSDGQVNTEAFF. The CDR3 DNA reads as TGTGCCAGCAGTGACGGACAGGTGAACACTGAAGCTTTCTTT.